The rows below give T cell receptor beta chains drawn from one sample of a study of T cell repertoires in cytomegalovirus infection. In TCRdb, the reads were re-called with MiXCR into one record per CDR3 protein. The sample has under 100,000 distinct CDR3 sequences, more than 3.5% seen once. Sequences were obtained from PBMCs. The receptors shown here come from a human donor in good health (CMV status not recorded). Some clones in this sample may be carry-over from other donors' samples. Each CDR3 is given with its conserved first and last residue. The D gene is left open where the match is weak. The size field reads how often the clone was seen (once, few, many) or a class if it is expanded.

abundance	v_gene	j_gene	d_gene	CDR3nt	CDR3aa
many	TRBV15	TRBJ1-4	TRBD1	TGTGCCACCAGCAGAGCAGGGGGAATTGAAAAACTGTTTTTT	CATSRAGGIEKLFF
many	TRBV28	TRBJ2-7	TRBD2	TGTGCCAGCAGTTTCCGGTATACTAGCGGATCCTACGAGCAGTACTTC	CASSFRYTSGSYEQYF
many	TRBV12-3/TRBV12-4	TRBJ1-4	NA	TGTGCCAGCAGTTTATCCGGGGTGAATGAAAAACTGTTTTTT	CASSLSGVNEKLFF
many	TRBV7-2	TRBJ1-3	NA	TGTGCCAGCAGCTTAGGCGACACTGGAAACACCATATATTTT	CASSLGDTGNTIYF
many	TRBV20-1	TRBJ1-6	NA	TGCAGTGCTAGGGGTAGATATAATTCACCCCTCCACTTT	CSARGRYNSPLHF
many	TRBV30	TRBJ1-6	NA	TGTGCCTGCCTCCCGGGACGTTATAATTCACCCCTCCACTTT	CACLPGRYNSPLHF
many	TRBV19	TRBJ2-1	NA	TGTGCCAGTAGTCTTGAGCTTGGTGAGCAGTTCTTC	CASSLELGEQFF
many	TRBV7-9	TRBJ1-1	NA	TGTGCCACCTCGCTGGGGACTGAAGCTTTCTTT	CATSLGTEAFF
many	TRBV19	TRBJ1-5	NA	TGTGCCAGTAGGGCCTCGATGGGGCAGCAGCCCCAGCATTTT	CASRASMGQQPQHF
many	TRBV7-2	TRBJ1-6	NA	TGTGCCAGCAGCCGACAGGCAGGGGAACGTAATTCACCCCTCCACTTT	CASSRQAGERNSPLHF
many	TRBV7-2	TRBJ1-1	NA	TGTGCCAGCAGCATTTACACAGGAGGGTCTGAAGCTTTCTTT	CASSIYTGGSEAFF
many	TRBV7-8	TRBJ1-4	TRBD1	TGTGCCAGCAGGCCGGGACAGTATGAAAAACTGTTTTTT	CASRPGQYEKLFF
many	TRBV5-1	TRBJ1-1	NA	TGCGCCAGCAGGATCGGTTACTACACTGAAGCTTTCTTT	CASRIGYYTEAFF
many	TRBV6-2/TRBV6-3	TRBJ1-3	NA	TGTGCCAGCAGTTACGGGGACGGCTCTGGAAACACCATATATTTT	CASSYGDGSGNTIYF
many	TRBV7-2	TRBJ2-5	NA	TGTGCCAGCGGGCGGGGTCGGGAGACCCAGTACTTC	CASGRGRETQYF
many	TRBV7-2	TRBJ2-5	TRBD2	TGTGCCAGCAGCTTATTCAGCGGGGGGGTGGCCCAGTACTTC	CASSLFSGGVAQYF
many	TRBV12-3/TRBV12-4	TRBJ1-4	NA	TGTGCCAGCAGTTTAAGCCCCCCCACCGAAAAACTGTTTTTT	CASSLSPPTEKLFF
many	TRBV7-2	TRBJ1-5	NA	TGTGCCAGCAGCTTAGCGGACAGCCGGCAGCCCCAGCATTTT	CASSLADSRQPQHF
many	TRBV28	TRBJ1-6	TRBD1	TGTGCCAGCAGTTCCACGACAGGGGTGAATTCACCCCTCCACTTT	CASSSTTGVNSPLHF
many	TRBV7-2	TRBJ1-3	NA	TGTGCCAGCAGCTTAGGAACAGGCCCAGCCATATATTTT	CASSLGTGPAIYF
many	TRBV4-3	TRBJ2-5	NA	TGCGCCAGCAGCCAAGATCGAGGTTCCCAAGAGACCCAGTACTTC	CASSQDRGSQETQYF
many	TRBV28	TRBJ1-2	NA	TGTGCCAGCAACGAAATGGCAGGCAGCCGAATATCACAGGGCTACACCTTC	CASNEMAGSRISQGYTF
few	TRBV5-6	TRBJ2-7	NA	TGTGCCAGCAGCCAAGGTCCGGCAGGATTTGCGCACTACGAGCAGTACTTC	CASSQGPAGFAHYEQYF
many	TRBV7-3	TRBJ2-5	TRBD2	TGTGCCAGCAGCCCGACTAGCGGGGGGGCGGAGACCCAGTACTTC	CASSPTSGGAETQYF
many	TRBV7-2	TRBJ2-5	NA	TGTGCCAGCAGCTTAGGATGGGGACAAGAGACCCAGTACTTC	CASSLGWGQETQYF
many	TRBV5-4	TRBJ2-3	NA	TGTGCCAGCAGCTTGCCCAGGCCCGGGGCATCCACAGATACGCAGTATTTT	CASSLPRPGASTDTQYF
many	TRBV4-3	TRBJ2-1	NA	TGCGCCAGCAGCCAAGAGTGGGGGGTTAACAATGAGCAGTTCTTC	CASSQEWGVNNEQFF
many	TRBV7-9	TRBJ1-1	NA	TGTGCCAGCAGCTTATTGCCTGAAGCTTTCTTT	CASSLLPEAFF
many	TRBV28	TRBJ2-7	TRBD2	TGTGCCAGCAGTTCAGTCGGGGAGGGGACCGACGAGCAGTACTTC	CASSSVGEGTDEQYF
many	TRBV7-9	TRBJ1-1	NA	TGTGCCAGCAGCTACCCACAGGGTGAAGCTTTCTTT	CASSYPQGEAFF
many	TRBV4-3	TRBJ1-1	NA	TGCGCCAGCAGCCAAGGAGGGAGGGTTGACACTGAAGCTTTCTTT	CASSQGGRVDTEAFF
many	TRBV7-2	TRBJ2-5	NA	TGTGCCAGCAGCTCTCCTAGGGGGAAATATCAAGAGACCCAGTACTTC	CASSSPRGKYQETQYF
many	TRBV10-2	TRBJ2-7	NA	TGCGCCAGCAGGATGGCAGGGCCCTACGAGCAGTACTTC	CASRMAGPYEQYF
many	TRBV18	TRBJ1-1	NA	TGTGCCAGCTCACTGTACTCAGGGAACCTTGTGAACACTGAAGCTTTCTTT	CASSLYSGNLVNTEAFF
many	TRBV7-2	TRBJ1-5	NA	TGTGCCAGCAGCTTAGAGCCGGCCCCGCCCCAGCATTTT	CASSLEPAPPQHF
many	TRBV4-2	TRBJ2-4	NA	TGTGCCAGCAGCCAAACACAATGGATAACTAGAGTCAAAAACATTCAGTACTTC	CASSQTQWITRVKNIQYF
many	TRBV9	TRBJ2-7	NA	TGTGCCAGCAGCGTAGGGGGAGGGGGCCGCCACGAGCAGTACTTC	CASSVGGGGRHEQYF
many	TRBV5-5	TRBJ1-3	NA	TGTGTCAGCAGCCGCCCCGGGGAGTCCGACACCATATATTTT	CVSSRPGESDTIYF
many	TRBV7-2	TRBJ2-7	NA	TGTGCCAGCAGTCCTACAGGGACTACCTACGAGCAGTACTTC	CASSPTGTTYEQYF
many	TRBV15	TRBJ2-4	TRBD2	TGTGCCACCAGCAGAGACTCTAATGCGGGAGGAAACATTCAGTACTTC	CATSRDSNAGGNIQYF
many	TRBV4-1	TRBJ2-7	TRBD2	TGCGCCAGCAGCCAAGGACTAGCGGGATACGAGCAGTACTTC	CASSQGLAGYEQYF
many	TRBV7-2	TRBJ1-3	NA	TGTGCCAGCAGCTTAGGGGTTGTCTCTGGAAACACCATATATTTT	CASSLGVVSGNTIYF
many	TRBV7-2	TRBJ1-2	NA	TGTGCCAGCAGCCGGGACCAGGCGGGAGGCTACACCTTC	CASSRDQAGGYTF
many	TRBV12-3/TRBV12-4	TRBJ2-7	NA	TGTGCCAGCAGTTTCAGCGGCTACGAGCAGTACTTC	CASSFSGYEQYF
many	TRBV7-2	TRBJ1-1	NA	TGTGCCAGCAGCTTAGAAAGGAACACTGAAGCTTTCTTT	CASSLERNTEAFF
many	TRBV12-3/TRBV12-4	TRBJ2-6	NA	TGTGCCAGCAGTCGTAAAACAGGGACTGGGGCCAACGTCCTGACTTTC	CASSRKTGTGANVLTF
many	TRBV7-3	TRBJ2-5	NA	TGTGCCACCCGACAAGGGACTCTATACCAAGAGACCCAGTACTTC	CATRQGTLYQETQYF
many	TRBV10-3	TRBJ1-2	TRBD1	TGTGCCATCAGTGAAACCGGGACAGGGGGCGGTTTAGATGGCTACACCTTC	CAISETGTGGGLDGYTF
many	TRBV12-3/TRBV12-4	TRBJ2-7	TRBD1	TGTGCCAGCATGCCGCGACAGGGTCGCGAGCAGTACTTC	CASMPRQGREQYF
many	TRBV9	TRBJ1-1	NA	TGTGCCAGCAGAAAAGGAGACATGAACACTGAAGCTTTCTTT	CASRKGDMNTEAFF
many	TRBV6-5	TRBJ1-5	NA	TGTGCCAGCAGTGAAACAGCGGGGTATAGCAATCAGCCCCAGCATTTT	CASSETAGYSNQPQHF
many	TRBV2	TRBJ1-1	TRBD1	TGTGCCAGCAGTGAACAAGGACAGGGGGTCACTGAAGCTTTCTTT	CASSEQGQGVTEAFF
many	TRBV7-2	TRBJ1-1	TRBD1	TGTGCCAGCAGCTCGAAACAGGGGACCACTGAAGCTTTCTTT	CASSSKQGTTEAFF
many	TRBV20-1	TRBJ1-1	NA	TGCAGTGCTAGTCTACCCGGAGGGGTTGAAGCTTTCTTT	CSASLPGGVEAFF
many	TRBV19	TRBJ1-1	NA	TGTGCCAGTAGAAGGGCCCTGATCGCTTTCTTT	CASRRALIAFF